One sample yielded the 3 T cell receptor beta chains listed below, sequenced in a study of shared clonotypes between healthy human individuals. The table came from immunoSEQ multiplex PCR; TCRdb's copy has only in-frame clones and leaves some out. The table lists 300,000 to 400,000 clones, around four fifths of them singletons. Sequences were obtained from memory CD4+ T cells sorted from blood. Subset denoted: CD45RA-negative fraction. The origin of the receptors is a man in his thirties or forties in good health.

Ten or more counts support this clone. The J gene is TRBJ2-1, the V gene TRBV5-1; 8 nucleotides line up with TRBD2. The CDR3 contains 15 residues. The V and J ends lost 7 bases and 1 base, in that order; junction bases with no gene match: 7. The V gene's germline CDR1 is SGHRS and CDR2 YFSETQ. This chain's CDR3 is CASAGGARSYNEQFF. The CDR3 region has the DNA TGCGCCAGCGCCGGGGGGGCACGGTCCTACAATGAGCAGTTCTTC.

This chain uses TRBV6-1 with TRBJ2-7, with unresolved D. The V end lost 2 bases, the J end lost 6 bases, and 17 bases lay between the germline ends. In germline, CDR1 is MNHNS, CDR2 SASEGT. This CDR3 region has 15 residues. The CDR3 spells CASSELGSAVSEQYF. DNA of the CDR3: TGTGCCAGCAGTGAATTGGGATCCGCAGTGTCCGAGCAGTACTTC.

Remarks on this clone: Just one base apart from a much larger clone, this may be a read error. The same CDR3 is also encoded by other DNA sequences in this sample. The rearrangement links TRBV2 to TRBJ1-5; D ambiguous. This CDR3 is built from 12 residues. In germline, CDR1 is SNHLY, CDR2 FYNNEI. Trimming took off 3 bases at V and 3 bases at J, with 3 bases between the two ends. In DNA, the CDR3 is TGTGCCAGCAGTGAGGCCAATCAGCCCCAGCATTTT. Residues: CASSEANQPQHF.